This T cell receptor (beta chain) was identified in a study of cytomegalovirus exposure and HLA in healthy donors. V dropped 1 base and J dropped 2; count of bases not matched to a gene: 13. Germline V gene lookup returns CDR1 LNHNV and CDR2 YYDKDF (reference sequence). This CDR3 spans 20 amino acids. Turning to this clone: The antigen is undetermined.

PCR amplification relied on 60 Vbeta primers (plus 13 Jbeta primers). The repertoire was sequenced with immunoSEQ multiplex PCR; TCRdb's copy has only in-frame clones and lacks some. The sample has around 100,000 clones, approximately 73% seen once. Study-level findings and limits: In a later analysis, most CMV-associated TCR beta chains appeared HLA-restricted.

The sequence came from a man in his forties in good health and CMV-seronegative. The rearrangement uses TRBV15 and TRBJ2-6; TRBD1 agrees at 8 bases. Sequenced input: PBMCs. The CDR3 DNA reads as TGTGCCACCAGCAGAGCTGGGTCAGGGGGCCCTGACGCTGGGGCCAACGTCCTGACTTTC. Its translation is CATSRAGSGGPDAGANVLTF.